Shown below are 27 T cell receptor beta chains from a single sample sequenced in a study of spatial heterogeneity in lung cancer. This sample's time point: sample taken at primary tumor resection. Unsorted whole RNA samples from tumor, nontumor lung or frozen PBMC were sequenced. TCRdb processed the 5' RACE reads anew with MiXCR; each CDR3 protein has one entry. Among roughly 23,000 distinct CDR3 sequences listed, around 4.7% were seen once. The specimen comprised PBMCs, sampled at surgery. The receptor source for this set is a male donor with early-stage non-small cell lung cancer.

The chain has TRBV4-1 and TRBJ2-5; D perhaps matches TRBD1 (6 bases). Per the germline V gene, CDR1 is MGHRA and CDR2 is YSYEKL. This CDR3 is 16 amino acids long. Between the trimmed V and J ends, which lost 1 base and 6 bases, there was a span of 18 bases. CDR3: CASSQAVRQGLKTQYF. The CDR3, as DNA: TGCGCCAGCAGCCAAGCCGTTCGGCAGGGGTTGAAGACCCAGTACTTC.

The sample holds many counts of this clonotype. The chain employs TRBV20-1 and TRBJ1-1; weak D call: TRBD1 (5 bases). This CDR3 spans 13 amino acids. Germline lookup yields CDR1 DFQATT and CDR2 SNEGSKA (reference sequence). Between the trimmed V and J ends, which lost 1 base and 1 base, there was a span of 7 bases. CDR3 DNA sequence: TGCAGTGCTAGAGTGGGGACGAACACTGAAGCTTTCTTT. Translated, it gives CSARVGTNTEAFF.

This clonotype was picked up many times. The V and J genes are TRBV4-1 and TRBJ2-5, with TRBD1 as a possible D gene (6 bases). Deletions cut 3 bases from V and 5 bases from J, with 16 bases between. The CDR3 covers 15 residues. The germline V gene encodes CDR1 MGHRA and CDR2 YSYEKL. The CDR3 DNA reads as TGCGCCAGCAGCCAGGGAACAGGGCCCCGGGAGACCCAGTACTTC. It is translated as CASSQGTGPRETQYF.

This clonotype was seen many times. V and J are TRBV4-2 and TRBJ2-7, with 12 bases identical to TRBD2. V shed 0 bases, J shed 6 bases, and the junction held 6 bases outside the gene matches. This CDR3 is 16 amino acids long. Germline V gene data show CDR1 as LGHNA and CDR2 as YNFKEQ. The CDR3 DNA is TGTGCCAGCAGCCAAGAAGTTTCTAGCGGGAGGGGCGAGCAGTACTTC. As protein: CASSQEVSSGRGEQYF.

This clonotype appeared many times. The chain has TRBV7-9 and TRBJ2-3, with TRBD1 as a possible D gene (6 bases). Trimming took off 5 bases at V and 9 bases at J, with 9 bases between the two ends. Germline CDR1 reads SEHNR; CDR2 reads FQNEAQ (reference sequence). The CDR3 length is 11 residues. CDR3 region: CASSLRGTQYF. In DNA, the CDR3 is TGTGCCAGCAGCCTAAGGGGGACGCAGTATTTT.

This clonotype has just one count. V gene TRBV6-2 or TRBV6-3 combines with J gene TRBJ2-2; maybe TRBD2 (5 bases). Germline V CDR1 and CDR2: MNHEY, SVGEGT. The CDR3 extends over 14 amino acids. V was pared by 2 bases and J by 4 bases, with 8 bases between. The CDR3 nucleotides read TGTGCCAGCAGTTACGAAGAGGGCACCGGGGAGCTGTTTTTT. It translates to CASSYEEGTGELFF.

This clonotype was detected only a few times. This chain connects TRBV6-5 to TRBJ2-7; D is undetermined. This CDR3 is 13 amino acids long. Between the trimmed V and J ends, which lost 6 bases and 1 base, there was a span of 10 bases. CDR1 MNHEY and CDR2 SVGAGI come from the germline V gene. CDR3 amino acids: CASRFLASYEQYF. CDR3 in DNA: TGTGCCAGCAGGTTCCTCGCATCCTACGAGCAGTACTTC.

Ten or more counts support this clonotype. This chain links TRBV5-1 with TRBJ1-5; D perhaps matches TRBD1 (5 bases). Trimming shortened V by 4 bases and J by 7 bases, and 18 bases separated the two germline ends. The germline CDR1 and CDR2 sequences are SGHRS and YFSETQ. The CDR3 is 15 residues long. CDR3 residues: CASSRGDGLQQPQHF. The CDR3 DNA is TGCGCCAGCAGCCGGGGGGACGGACTTCAACAGCCCCAGCATTTT. Using reference TRBV5-1 and TRBJ1-5 for the parts outside the CDR3, the full variable domain is KAGVTQTPRYLIKTRGQQVTLSCSPISGHRSVSWYQQTPGQGLQFLFEYFSETQRNKGNFPGRFSGRQFSNSRSEMNVSTLELGDSALYLCASSRGDGLQQPQHFGDGTRLSIL.

This clonotype was observed many times. The J gene is TRBJ2-7, the V gene TRBV7-3; a weak D match, TRBD2 (7 bases). The CDR3 extends over 15 amino acids. With 3 bases removed from V and 5 bases from J, the gap between germline ends came to 17 bases. Germline CDR1 SGHTA, CDR2 FQGTGA. Written as DNA, the CDR3 is TGTGCCAGCAGCTTCGGGGGGCGCGTTTCTGACGAGCAGTACTTC. It codes for CASSFGGRVSDEQYF.

This clonotype occurred many times. This chain uses TRBV5-1 with TRBJ1-2; 9 positions match TRBD1. The V gene end was trimmed by 5 bases and the J gene end by 4 bases; junction bases not matched to a gene: 9. The CDR3 spans 15 residues. Looked up from germline, CDR1 is SGHRS and CDR2 is YFSETQ. CDR3 protein: CASRSRQGDFYGYTF. The CDR3 region has the DNA TGCGCCAGCAGGTCACGACAGGGGGACTTCTATGGCTACACCTTC.

The chain recombines TRBV15 with TRBJ1-5; D is unresolved. Trimming removed 4 bases at V and 7 bases at J, with 8 bases between. Looked up from germline, CDR1 is LNHNV and CDR2 is YYDKDF (reference sequence). The CDR3 runs 12 residues. In nucleotides, the CDR3 is TGTGCCACCAGCACCCCTGGGCAGCCCCAGCATTTT. Its translation is CATSTPGQPQHF.

There are many counts of this clonotype. The V gene is TRBV28, the J gene TRBJ1-3, with D unclear. The CDR3 runs 14 residues. Between the trimmed V and J ends, which lost 5 bases and 3 bases, there was a span of 11 bases. Germline-derived CDR1 and CDR2 are MDHEN and SYDVKM. The CDR3 spells CASSLATDGNTIYF. The CDR3 DNA sequence: TGTGCCAGCAGTCTTGCTACAGATGGAAACACCATATATTTT.

This clonotype was counted at least ten times. The rearrangement links TRBV3-1 to TRBJ1-1; D gene unclear. CDR1 is LGHDT and CDR2 is YNNKEL in the germline V gene (reference sequence). Deletions cut 5 bases from V and 5 bases from J, with 12 bases between. This CDR3 has 13 amino acids. The CDR3 spells CASSSALVTEAFF. In DNA form, the CDR3 reads TGTGCCAGCAGCTCTGCCCTGGTAACTGAAGCTTTCTTT.

Many counts were recorded for this clonotype. V usage is TRBV18 and J usage is TRBJ1-1; TRBD1 might be the D (6 bases). The V gene's germline CDR1 is KGHSH and CDR2 LQKENI. The CDR3 totals 14 residues. V gave up 6 bases and J gave up 1 base, with 12 bases separating them. CDR3 coding DNA: TGTGCCAGCTCCCTCGGACAGACGAACACTGAAGCTTTCTTT. This codes for CASSLGQTNTEAFF.

By share, this clonotype counts as medium-sized. The chain couples TRBV7-2 to TRBJ2-1; 10 nucleotides align to TRBD2. The J segment lost 2 bases and the V segment lost 5 bases, leaving 3 bases of the junction unmatched. Germline loops: CDR1 SGHTA, CDR2 FQGNSA. The CDR3 totals 15 residues. This chain's CDR3 is CASSPSGSTYNEQFF. In DNA form, the CDR3 reads TGTGCCAGCAGCCCTAGCGGGAGTACCTACAATGAGCAGTTCTTC.

The sample holds many counts of this clonotype. The V and J genes are TRBV2 and TRBJ2-1; D perhaps matches TRBD1 (6 bases). The CDR3 consists of 16 residues. Per the germline V gene, CDR1 is SNHLY and CDR2 is FYNNEI. V was pared by 3 bases and J by 5 bases, with 17 bases between. The DNA for the CDR3 is TGTGCCAGCAGTGATAATCTAGGGACAAGGAACAATGAGCAGTTCTTC. It is translated as CASSDNLGTRNNEQFF.

This clonotype was seen many times. V is TRBV12-3 or TRBV12-4 and J is TRBJ1-6; possibly TRBD1 for D (6 bases). CDR3 size: 13 residues. Trimming took 6 bases from V and 7 from J, leaving 10 bases between them. The CDR3 reads CASSYRENSPLHF. The CDR3 DNA sequence: TGTGCCAGCAGCTACAGGGAGAATTCACCCCTCCACTTT.

This clonotype has ten or more counts. As DNA, the CDR3 is TGTGCCACCAGCAAATCTAGCGGGAGGCTTAGCACAGATACGCAGTATTTT. It yields the protein CATSKSSGRLSTDTQYF. The chain recombines TRBV15 with TRBJ2-3, with TRBD2 matching over 11 bases. V dropped 4 bases and J dropped 0; count of bases not matched to a gene: 6. Germline loops: CDR1 LNHNV, CDR2 YYDKDF (reference sequence). CDR3 length: 17 amino acids.

This clonotype was recorded at least ten times. The chain links TRBV9 to TRBJ2-3; the D is unclear. Trimming cost V 9 bases and J 2 bases, with 13 bases left between them. CDR1 is SGDLS and CDR2 is YYNGEE in the germline V gene. This CDR3 spans 13 amino acids. The CDR3 sequence: CATNPQDTDTQYF. CDR3 nucleotides: TGTGCCACCAACCCCCAAGACACAGATACGCAGTATTTT.

This clonotype was counted ten times or more. The chain couples TRBV28 to TRBJ2-7, with 9 nucleotides matching TRBD1. Germline V lookup: CDR1 MDHEN, CDR2 SYDVKM. Trimming removed 5 bases from V and 5 bases from J; junction bases left unmatched: 4. CDR3 length: 13 amino acids. In nucleotides, the CDR3 is TGTGCCAGCAGTACGGGACAGGGAGACGAGCAGTACTTC. This encodes CASSTGQGDEQYF.

This clonotype has ten or more counts. The chain couples TRBV12-3 or TRBV12-4 to TRBJ2-2, with D perhaps TRBD2 (7 bases). V was trimmed by 6 bases and J by 5 bases, leaving 16 bases between them. This CDR3 comprises 15 residues. The CDR3 here is CASRGGAGTTGELFF. In nucleotides, the CDR3 is TGTGCCAGCAGAGGGGGGGCAGGTACAACCGGGGAGCTGTTTTTT.

This clonotype was counted many times. The chain uses TRBV14 and TRBJ2-5; the D gene is possibly TRBD1 (5 bases). This CDR3 contains 15 residues. Looked up from germline, CDR1 is SGHDN and CDR2 is FVKESK. Trimming removed 0 bases from V and 5 bases from J, with 13 bases in between. The CDR3 here is CASSQDLVQGETQYF. The CDR3 DNA is TGTGCCAGCAGCCAAGATCTCGTCCAGGGCGAGACCCAGTACTTC.

The chain carries TRBV19 and TRBJ2-1, with a tentative D call TRBD1 (5 bases). Trimming removed 6 bases at V and 1 base at J, with 13 bases between. CDR3 length: 15 amino acids. Germline loops: CDR1 LNHDA, CDR2 SQIVND (reference sequence). The CDR3 DNA reads TGTGCCAGTAGGCGTCAGGGTCGGTCCTACAATGAGCAGTTCTTC. Amino acids: CASRRQGRSYNEQFF.

This clonotype was counted many times. This chain connects TRBV3-1 to TRBJ1-2, with D uncertain. Per the germline V gene, CDR1 is LGHDT and CDR2 is YNNKEL (reference sequence). The CDR3 covers 14 residues. The V and J ends lost 0 bases and 3 bases respectively, with 8 bases between them. The CDR3 spells CASSQDTTYYGYTF. As DNA, the CDR3 is TGTGCCAGCAGCCAAGATACGACTTACTATGGCTACACCTTC. Filled out from reference TRBV3-1 and TRBJ1-2, the complete variable domain reads DTAVSQTPKYLVTQMGNDKSIKCEQNLGHDTMYWYKQDSKKFLKIMFSYNNKELIINETVPNRFSPKSPDKAHLNLHINSLELGDSAVYFCASSQDTTYYGYTFGSGTRLTVV.

This clonotype was detected many times. The chain links TRBV27 to TRBJ2-5, with no clear D. Germline values: CDR1 MNHEY, CDR2 SMNVEV (reference sequence). V was cut by 0 bases and J by 6 bases, with 17 bases left in between. There are 16 residues in the CDR3. CDR3 sequence reads: CASSLSLAGAGQTQYF. The CDR3 region has the DNA TGTGCCAGCAGTTTATCGCTCGCAGGAGCTGGACAGACCCAGTACTTC.

This clonotype is medium-sized (0.01 to 0.1%). The chain carries TRBV28 and TRBJ1-1; the D is unclear. CDR1 and CDR2 from the germline V gene are MDHEN and SYDVKM. V was trimmed by 6 bases and J by 8 bases, leaving 22 bases between them. The CDR3 loop spans 15 amino acids. The CDR3 here is CASSPFGLIKAEAFF. For the CDR3, the DNA is TGTGCCAGCAGCCCATTCGGGCTTATCAAGGCCGAAGCTTTCTTT.

This clonotype was seen ten or more times. The gene calls are TRBV28 and TRBJ2-2, with a tentative D call TRBD2 (5 bases). The CDR3 runs to 13 residues. Germline values: CDR1 MDHEN, CDR2 SYDVKM. Trimming left V 8 bases short and J 5 bases short, with 12 bases between. The CDR3 here is CASYPGRTGELFF. The CDR3 DNA reads TGTGCCAGCTACCCGGGAAGGACCGGGGAGCTGTTTTTT. Variable domain in full (rest from reference TRBV28 and TRBJ2-2): DVKVTQSSRYLVKRTGEKVFLECVQDMDHENMFWYRQDPGLGLRLIYFSYDVKMKEKGDIPEGYSVSREKKERFSLILESASTNQTSMYLCASYPGRTGELFFGEGSRLTVL.